Following are 27 T cell receptor beta chains from one sample sequenced in a study of tumor and adjacent non-tumor tissue in lung cancer. TCRbeta libraries were built with three rounds of nested PCR, modified from ARM-PCR. TCRdb re-called the multiplex PCR reads with MiXCR, one entry per CDR3 protein. The sample yields some 68,000 distinct CDR3 sequences, around 82% seen once. This sample's RNA came from whole unsorted tissue. The normal lung tissue was taken more than 3 cm from the tumor edge. Material: distant non-tumor lung tissue. These receptors were taken from a man between 60 and 75 years old with non-small cell lung cancer.

This clonotype has a handful of counts. The V call is TRBV10-1, the J call TRBJ2-7; 9 bases are shared with TRBD1. CDR3 length: 13 residues. The V segment lost 5 bases and the J segment 7 bases; nucleotides outside the gene matches: 6. Germline V gives CDR1 WNHNN, CDR2 SYGVQD (reference sequence). The chain's CDR3 is CASSPGQGSEQYF. DNA for the CDR3: TGCGCCAGCAGTCCGGGACAGGGATCGGAGCAGTACTTC.

With respect to this clonotype: The CDR3 carries no conserved terminal phenylalanine or tryptophan, so it likely arises from a read error. The chain couples TRBV4-1 to TRBJ1-6; TRBD1 aligns across 10 bases. Trimming took 3 bases from V and 6 from J; bases not matched to a gene: 11. Germline lookup yields CDR1 MGHRA and CDR2 YSYEKL. The CDR3 is 18 residues long. The CDR3 region has the DNA TGCGCCAGCAGCCAGGATTCGACAGGGGGCTCACCTAATTCACCCCTCCACCTT. Translating it yields CASSQDSTGGSPNSPLHL.

A word on this clonotype: It may be a read error: a sequence one base away is much more abundant. In DNA form, the CDR3 reads TGTGCCAGCAACCGACAGGGGAGAGCCAAAAACATTCAGTACTTC. Residues: CASNRQGRAKNIQYF. V is TRBV21-1 and J is TRBJ2-4; the table calls TRBD1, which could not be checked here. TRBV21-1 is recorded as a pseudogene. There are 15 residues in the CDR3.

In the case of this clonotype: Because the CDR3 is missing its conserved closing phenylalanine or tryptophan, this is likely a read error. The chain couples TRBV4-1 to TRBJ2-7; D might be TRBD2 (6 bases). The CDR3 loop spans 15 amino acids. CDR1 and CDR2 (germline): MGHRA, YSYEKL. The CDR3: CASSQELGGFYEQYY. Here the CDR3 DNA reads TGTGCCAGCAGTCAAGAATTGGGGGGATTCTACGAGCAGTACTAC.

As regards this clonotype: A junction end diverges from the germline sequence, so it may reflect a read error. The J gene is TRBJ2-7, the V gene TRBV6-2 or TRBV6-3, with a tentative D call TRBD2 (6 bases). Per germline, CDR1 MNHEY and CDR2 SVGEGT. This CDR3 is 14 amino acids long. CDR3 amino acids: CTSRGWGSTYKQYF. The CDR3 nucleotides are TGTACCAGCCGGGGGTGGGGGTCAACCTACAAGCAGTACTTC.

Points on this clonotype: Sequence at one end of the junction differs from germline and may be a read error. The chain has TRBV15 and TRBJ1-1; D not resolved. In germline, CDR1 is LNHNV, CDR2 YYDKDF (reference sequence). This CDR3 is 14 amino acids long. In nucleotides, the CDR3 is TGTGTCACCAGCAGAGACGGGTGGAACACTGAAGCTTTCTTT. It translates to CVTSRDGWNTEAFF.

This clonotype was seen a handful of times. V and J are TRBV2 and TRBJ1-1; D is unresolved. The V end lost 7 bases, the J end lost 4 bases, and 10 bases lay between the germline ends. The CDR3 length is 12 residues. Germline V gene sequence: CDR1 SNHLY, CDR2 FYNNEI. The chain's CDR3 is CASKEGGTEAFF. In DNA form, the CDR3 reads TGTGCCAGCAAGGAGGGCGGCACTGAAGCTTTCTTT.

Ten or more counts support this clonotype. J is TRBJ1-2 and V is TRBV7-2; 8 bases align to TRBD1. Germline V gene lookup returns CDR1 SGHTA and CDR2 FQGNSA. The CDR3 covers 15 residues. V lost 3 bases to trimming and J lost 7 bases; unmatched junction nucleotides: 10. For the CDR3, the DNA is TGTGCCAGCAGCTTGGGACCTCAGGGGGCGCGTGGCTACACCTTC. This encodes CASSLGPQGARGYTF.

The V and J genes are TRBV5-6 and TRBJ1-1; TRBD1 matches at 9 bases. CDR1 and CDR2 (germline): SGHDT, YYEEEE. J gave up 8 bases and V 10 bases, and 15 bases lay outside the gene matches. This CDR3 is built from 14 residues. The CDR3 is CADSLLQGAAEAFF. The CDR3 coding sequence is TGTGCCGACAGCCTTCTACAGGGGGCAGCGGAAGCTTTCTTT.

Of note for this clonotype: Being one base from a much bigger clone, this may be a read error. The V gene is TRBV28, the J gene TRBJ2-7, with 15 positions matching TRBD2. Looked up from germline, CDR1 is MDHEN and CDR2 is SYDVKM. The CDR3 totals 17 residues. The ends lost 7 bases at V and 4 bases at J; junction bases unmatched: 11. CDR3 residues: CASNSPGTSGRWYEQYF. The CDR3 DNA sequence: TGTGCCAGCAATTCCCCCGGGACTAGCGGGAGGTGGTACGAGCAGTACTTC.

A note on this clonotype: The conserved phenylalanine or tryptophan normally closing the CDR3 is absent here, so this likely arose from a read error. The genes are TRBV6-4 and TRBJ2-5, with D perhaps TRBD1 (5 bases). The ends were cut back, 5 bases at V and 3 bases at J, with 10 bases in the middle. The CDR3 extends over 13 amino acids. Germline-derived CDR1 and CDR2 are MRHNA and SNTAGT. Here the CDR3 reads CASSRTSEETQYL. DNA for the CDR3: TGTGCCAGCAGTAGGACATCAGAAGAGACCCAGTACCTC.

The V call is TRBV24-1, the J call TRBJ2-3; D tentatively fits TRBD1 or TRBD2 (5 bases each). Germline V gene sequence: CDR1 KGHDR, CDR2 SFDVKD. The V end lost 3 bases, the J end lost 7 bases, and 19 bases lay between the germline ends. This CDR3 has 16 amino acids. For the CDR3, the DNA is TGTGCCACCAGTGATCATTGGACAAGCGGTAGTAATACGCAGTATTTT. Translating it yields CATSDHWTSGSNTQYF.

The rearrangement joins TRBV11-3 to TRBJ2-1; D uncertain. V lost 1 base, J lost 8 bases, and 3 bases lay in between. Germline-derived CDR1 and CDR2 are SGHNT and YENEEA. The CDR3 is 11 residues long. The CDR3 DNA reads TGTGCCAGCAGCTTAGTATATGAGCAGTTCTTC. It specifies CASSLVYEQFF. The full variable domain, completed using reference TRBV11-3 and TRBJ2-1, is EAGVVQSPRYKIIEKKQPVAFWCNPISGHNTLYWYLQNLGQGPELLIRYENEEAVDDSQLPKDRFSAERLKGVDSTLKIQPAELGDSAVYLCASSLVYEQFFGPGTRLTVL.

As regards this clonotype: A read error is possible here, since a much larger clone lies one base away. This chain uses TRBV20-1 with TRBJ1-5, with a weak D call TRBD1 (5 bases). The closer fit of TRBJ2-3 to the DNA end suggests the J call may be wrong. CDR3 length: 12 residues. Per the germline V gene, CDR1 is DFQATT and CDR2 is SNEGSKA (reference sequence). CDR3 amino acids: CSARGDSQPQYF. As DNA, the CDR3 is TGCAGTGCTAGAGGTGACAGCCAGCCCCAGTATTTT.

Ten or more counts support this clonotype. This rearrangement joins TRBV20-1 to TRBJ2-5, with 9 bases fitting TRBD2. CDR3 size: 14 residues. The J segment lost 0 bases and the V segment lost 7 bases, leaving 6 bases of the junction unmatched. The germline V gene has CDR1 DFQATT and CDR2 SNEGSKA (reference sequence). The CDR3 region is CSGYSGGDQETQYF. Here the CDR3 DNA reads TGCAGTGGATATAGCGGGGGAGACCAAGAGACCCAGTACTTC.

This clonotype was detected once. This likely comes from a read error, as the CDR3 has no conserved phenylalanine or tryptophan at its end. The chain joins TRBV11-3 to TRBJ2-1; no clear D. Germline-derived CDR1 and CDR2 are SGHNT and YENEEA. This CDR3 is 14 amino acids long. CDR3 residues: CASSLGQTYIEQFS. CDR3 coding DNA: TGTGCCAGTAGCTTAGGGCAGACCTACATTGAGCAGTTCTCC.

This chain uses TRBV5-1 with TRBJ2-1; 11 bases align to TRBD2. After removal of 4 bases from V and 1 base from J, the junction contained 13 bases not matched to a gene. The CDR3 is made up of 19 amino acids. Germline assignment: CDR1 SGHRS and CDR2 YFSETQ. Written as DNA, the CDR3 is TGCGCCAGCAGCCGAGGGATTACCGGGACTAGCGGTTCCTACAATGAGCAGTTCTTC. Protein sequence: CASSRGITGTSGSYNEQFF.

Notes on this clonotype: One base away lies a much larger clone, so this may be a sequencing read error. The chain joins TRBV6-4 to TRBJ2-1, with 13 bases identical to TRBD2. Germline V gene data show CDR1 as MRHNA and CDR2 as SNTAGT. CDR3 length: 14 residues. The CDR3 spells CASSDGTSGNELFF. The CDR3 DNA reads TGTGCCAGCAGTGACGGGACTAGCGGGAATGAGCTGTTCTTC.

This clonotype was counted once. CDR3 loop: CSVEDRERGSYGQYF. The CDR3 nucleotides are TGCAGCGTTGAAGATCGGGAAAGGGGCTCCTATGGGCAGTACTTC. This sequence joins TRBV29-1 and TRBJ2-7; D might be TRBD1 or TRBD2, each matching 5 bases. The CDR3 totals 15 residues. Looked up from germline, CDR1 is SQVTM and CDR2 is ANQGSEA. V lost 0 bases and J lost 9, with 21 bases in between.

The chain carries TRBV7-9 and TRBJ2-1; D unclear. Trimming took 5 bases from V and 2 from J, leaving 13 bases between them. The CDR3 consists of 15 residues. Germline V CDR1 and CDR2: SEHNR, FQNEAQ (reference sequence). Here the CDR3 DNA reads TGTGCCAGCAGCGCTGGCTGGGGTGCCTACAATGAGCAGTTCTTC. It encodes CASSAGWGAYNEQFF.

This clonotype was detected once. It is likely a read error, because the conserved phenylalanine at the end of the CDR3 is missing. The chain employs TRBV30 and TRBJ2-4; TRBD1 or TRBD2 may be the D gene (5 bases each). V lost 0 bases and J lost 7, with 13 bases in between. Germline CDR1 and CDR2: GTSNPN and SVGIG (reference sequence). CDR3 length: 14 residues. Written as DNA, the CDR3 is TGTGCCTGGAGTGTACCGGGATGGGGGAACATTCAGTACCTC. Protein: CAWSVPGWGNIQYL.

This clonotype appeared a few times. Given a much more abundant clone one base away, this may be a read error. The chain links TRBV5-6 to TRBJ2-1; D is ambiguous. CDR3 length equals 12 residues. Germline V lookup: CDR1 SGHDT, CDR2 YYEEEE. The CDR3 sequence: CANSLTGNEQFF. As DNA, the CDR3 is TGTGCCAACAGCTTGACGGGCAATGAGCAGTTCTTC.

Remarks on this clonotype: Lacking the conserved final phenylalanine or tryptophan, this CDR3 likely reflects a read error. This chain joins TRBV4-2 and TRBJ1-5; a possible D gene is TRBD1 (6 bases). The germline CDR1 and CDR2 sequences are LGHNA and YNFKEQ. The CDR3 has 15 amino acids. The DNA of the CDR3 is TGTGCCAGCAACCAAGAAGGGGGTAGCAATCAGCCCCAGCATTTA. This translates into CASNQEGGSNQPQHL.

The chain recombines TRBV11-1 with TRBJ2-2; a weak D match, TRBD2 (5 bases). Germline CDR1 is SGHAT and CDR2 is FQDESV (reference sequence). The CDR3 is 14 residues long. The V end lost 5 bases, the J end lost 5 bases, and 12 bases lay between the germline ends. The CDR3 reads CASSNTSCTGELFF. Written as DNA, the CDR3 is TGTGCCAGCAGCAACACTAGTTGTACCGGGGAGCTGTTTTTT. Variable domain in full (rest from reference TRBV11-1 and TRBJ2-2): EAEVAQSPRYKITEKSQAVAFWCDPISGHATLYWYRQILGQGPELLVQFQDESVVDDSQLPKDRFSAERLKGVDSTLKIQPAELGDSAMYLCASSNTSCTGELFFGEGSRLTVL.

Details on this clonotype: Mismatch with germline at one junction end may stem from a read error. V usage is TRBV12-3 or TRBV12-4 and J usage is TRBJ1-5; TRBD1 aligns across 8 bases. The CDR3 sequence is 15 residues long. The CDR3 sequence: CASSRLGQGNQPHHF. DNA of the CDR3: TGTGCCAGCAGTCGACTTGGACAGGGCAATCAACCCCACCATTTT.

Regarding this clonotype: The junction differs from germline at one of its ends, possibly a read error. The genes are TRBV4-1 and TRBJ1-2; a weak D match, TRBD1 (5 bases). The CDR3 spans 17 residues. Germline V gene data show CDR1 as MGHRA and CDR2 as YSYEKL. CDR3 bases: TGCGACAGCACATCCTCATCCGGGGGAGGGATGGGGTATGGCTACACCTTC. Translation: CDSTSSSGGGMGYGYTF.

As regards this clonotype: The junction shows a germline mismatch at one end, possibly a read error. The chain combines TRBV4-1 with TRBJ1-2; perhaps TRBD1 as D (6 bases). The CDR3 loop spans 15 amino acids. Germline values: CDR1 MGHRA, CDR2 YSYEKL. CDR3 in DNA: TGCGCCAGTAGCCAAGTCCGAGAGGGGGGCTATGGCTACACCTTC. Its protein is CASSQVREGGYGYTF.